These 29 T cell receptor beta chains share one sample of origin, sequenced in a study of blood T cell repertoires in COVID-19 (dated by TCRdb to about 2020). Library prep was done by the immunoSEQ multiplex PCR assay. Imported from immuneACCESS, the table was reduced by TCRdb to in-frame sequences with V and J called. These copies leave out some clones; in studies compared against another copy, an unresolved V gene accounts for under half, and the cause of the remainder is not known. The table for this sample lists 210,000 or so clones; just under 85% of them were counted only once. The ten largest account for approximately 8% of the sample. The sample was peripheral blood. These receptors were collected from a woman between 45 and 60 years old with active or convalescent COVID-19.

The CDR3 coding sequence is TGTGCCAGCAGCCAAGATGCGGCGGGACAGGGGAGGCTAGCGGGAACCTACAATGAGCAGTTCTTC. It encodes CASSQDAAGQGRLAGTYNEQFF. This chain links TRBV4-2 with TRBJ2-1; maybe TRBD1 (10 bases). Trimming removed 0 bases at V and 2 bases at J, with 29 bases between. CDR1 LGHNA and CDR2 YNFKEQ come from the germline V gene. The CDR3 spans 22 residues.

The DNA of the CDR3 is TGTGCCAGCAGTTACCGGTACAGCCCCTATGGCTACACCTTC. It translates to CASSYRYSPYGYTF. The chain has TRBV6-5 and TRBJ1-2; D is ambiguous. Germline V lookup: CDR1 MNHEY, CDR2 SVGAGI. The length of the CDR3 is 14 residues. V lost 2 bases, J lost 4 bases, and 11 bases lay in between.

This clone occurred once. This sequence joins TRBV9 and TRBJ2-7; possibly TRBD2 for D (6 bases). The germline gives CDR1 SGDLS, CDR2 YYNGEE. Trimming removed 0 bases from V and 9 bases from J, with 19 bases in between. CDR3 size: 15 residues. The CDR3 DNA reads TGTGCCAGCAGCGTAGATCCGGGAGAAAGGAACGGGCAGTACTTC. Translated, it gives CASSVDPGERNGQYF.

The chain is built from TRBV28 and TRBJ2-1; 8 bases align to TRBD2. The CDR3 has 14 amino acids. V trimming: 5 bases; J trimming: 3 bases; junction bases outside the gene matches: 3. Germline lookup yields CDR1 MDHEN and CDR2 SYDVKM. CDR3: CASSLLADYNEQFF. The CDR3 DNA is TGTGCCAGCAGTCTACTAGCGGACTACAATGAGCAGTTCTTC.

The chain has TRBV2 and TRBJ2-3; 10 positions match TRBD2. Trimming at V came to 8 bases and at J to 3 bases, leaving 8 bases not matched to a gene. The V gene's germline CDR1 is SNHLY and CDR2 FYNNEI. The CDR3 contains 15 residues. CDR3 coding DNA: TGTGCCAGCTCGATCGCGACTAGCGGGACAGATACGCAGTATTTT. Translated, it gives CASSIATSGTDTQYF.

V and J are TRBV2 and TRBJ2-5; 7 bases match TRBD1. Germline V gene sequence: CDR1 SNHLY, CDR2 FYNNEI. V lost 10 bases to trimming and J lost 5 bases; unmatched junction nucleotides: 16. The CDR3 has 15 amino acids. The CDR3 bases are TGTGCCATCTCCAGGGCGCAGGGGGTCGCGGAGACCCAGTACTTC. The encoded protein is CAISRAQGVAETQYF. The whole variable domain, filled in from reference TRBV2 and TRBJ2-5, reads EPEVTQTPSHQVTQMGQEVILRCVPISNHLYFYWYRQILGQKVEFLVSFYNNEISEKSEIFDDQFSVERPDGSNFTLKIRSTKLEDSAMYFCAISRAQGVAETQYFGPGTRLLVL.

There are a few counts of this clone. The chain carries TRBV5-4 and TRBJ2-1; TRBD1 matches 7 bases. The germline V gene has CDR1 SGHNT and CDR2 YYREEE (reference sequence). With V trimmed by 4 bases and J by 9 bases, 7 bases remained unmatched. The CDR3 has 13 amino acids. This CDR3 is CASSIDRESEQFF. DNA of the CDR3: TGTGCCAGCAGCATTGACAGGGAGAGTGAGCAGTTCTTC.

V gene TRBV3-1 (or the pseudogene TRBV3-2) combines with J gene TRBJ1-1; TRBD1 is a possible D gene (6 bases). This CDR3 contains 15 residues. Trimming cost V 3 bases and J 9 bases, with 20 bases left between them. Germline V lookup: CDR1 LGHDT, CDR2 YNNKEL (reference sequence). In DNA, the CDR3 is TGTGCCAGCAGCCAGGGCACTTGGGGAGGGGGGAAAGCTTTCTTT. The encoded protein is CASSQGTWGGGKAFF.

The chain uses TRBV27 and TRBJ1-2; 8 nucleotides line up with TRBD1. The CDR3 is made up of 15 amino acids. V was clipped by 3 bases and J by 3 bases; unmatched bases: 6. Germline CDR1 MNHEY, CDR2 SMNVEV (reference sequence). CDR3 in DNA: TGTGCCAGCAGTTTTGCAGGGGGCGTCTACTATGGCTACACCTTC. This encodes CASSFAGGVYYGYTF.

This sequence joins TRBV6-5 and TRBJ1-1; D is ambiguous. The V end was cut by 6 bases, the J end by 0 bases, with 8 bases between. The germline gives CDR1 MNHEY, CDR2 SVGAGI. This CDR3 has 13 amino acids. The CDR3 DNA follows: TGTGCCAGCAGGGCTCAGATGAACACTGAAGCTTTCTTT. Translation: CASRAQMNTEAFF.

This chain connects TRBV4-1 to TRBJ1-1; 7 bases line up with TRBD1. The CDR3 runs 13 residues. The ends lost 9 bases at V and 6 bases at J; junction bases unmatched: 10. Germline CDR1 and CDR2: MGHRA and YSYEKL. The CDR3: CASNLHRGAEAFF. The CDR3 DNA sequence: TGCGCCAGTAATCTTCACAGGGGTGCTGAAGCTTTCTTT.

The chain links TRBV28 to TRBJ1-2, with D possibly matching TRBD1 (5 bases). The V and J ends lost 2 bases and 5 bases respectively, with 18 bases between them. The CDR3 has 16 residues. Germline CDR1 reads MDHEN; CDR2 reads SYDVKM. CDR3 in DNA: TGTGCCAGCAGTTTAAACCCACCTGCGGGACGGTATGGCTACACCTTC. Its translation: CASSLNPPAGRYGYTF.

This chain uses TRBV28 with TRBJ1-1; 9 bases agree with TRBD1. V dropped 5 bases and J dropped 6; count of bases not matched to a gene: 13. The CDR3 length is 16 residues. Per germline, CDR1 MDHEN and CDR2 SYDVKM. The CDR3: CASSRRTGQGVPEAFF. The CDR3 region has the DNA TGTGCCAGCAGTCGCAGGACGGGACAGGGCGTCCCTGAAGCTTTCTTT.

This rearrangement joins TRBV7-9 to TRBJ2-1; D possibly corresponds to TRBD2 (5 bases). CDR1 is SEHNR, CDR2 FQNEAQ, per germline (reference sequence). V gave up 5 bases and J gave up 9 bases, with 17 bases separating them. The CDR3 is 14 residues long. The CDR3 spells CASSTRVEGGEQFF. CDR3 in DNA: TGTGCCAGCAGCACCCGAGTCGAGGGTGGTGAGCAGTTCTTC. The variable domain in full, completed from reference TRBV7-9 and TRBJ2-1, reads DTGVSQNPRHKITKRGQNVTFRCDPISEHNRLYWYRQTLGQGPEFLTYFQNEAQLEKSRLLSDRFSAERPKGSFSTLEIQRTEQGDSAMYLCASSTRVEGGEQFFGPGTRLTVL.

The chain couples TRBV5-1 to TRBJ2-7, with TRBD1 matching 8 bases. Germline V gene data show CDR1 as SGHRS and CDR2 as YFSETQ. After removal of 3 bases from V and 6 bases from J, the junction contained 8 bases not matched to a gene. The CDR3 contains 14 residues. This chain's CDR3 is CASSSRQGSREQYF. The CDR3 DNA sequence: TGCGCCAGCAGCTCCCGACAGGGGTCTCGCGAGCAGTACTTC.

This chain links TRBV28 with TRBJ2-2; 9 bases are shared with TRBD1. Losses at the gene ends were 7 bases for V and 6 bases for J; bases not matched to a gene: 6. CDR1 and CDR2 (germline): MDHEN, SYDVKM. This CDR3 is built from 14 residues. As DNA, the CDR3 is TGTGCCAGCAAGGGGACAGGGCGGGCCGGGGAGCTGTTTTTT. It specifies CASKGTGRAGELFF.

V gene TRBV6-2 or TRBV6-3 combines with J gene TRBJ2-7; D may be TRBD1 (5 bases). V lost 2 bases and J 5 bases, leaving 7 bases between the germline ends. Germline loops: CDR1 MNHEY, CDR2 SVGEGT. This CDR3 is built from 12 residues. The CDR3 DNA is TGTGCCAGCAGTTACGGACAACACGAGCAGTACGTC. As protein: CASSYGQHEQYV.

A few counts support this clone. The chain joins TRBV12-5 to TRBJ2-2; TRBD1 agrees at 7 bases. This CDR3 comprises 17 residues. V shed 1 base and J 6 bases; nucleotides not matched to a gene: 11. The germline CDR1 and CDR2 sequences are LGHNT and FRNRAP. The CDR3 spells CASGLAQGQHIPGELFF. In nucleotides, the CDR3 is TGTGCTAGTGGTTTGGCTCAGGGACAGCATATCCCCGGGGAGCTGTTTTTT.

This rearrangement joins TRBV19 to TRBJ2-1, with 9 bases fitting TRBD1. V shed 9 bases and J 6 bases; nucleotides not matched to a gene: 9. The CDR3 contains 14 residues. Germline V gene lookup returns CDR1 LNHDA and CDR2 SQIVND (reference sequence). The CDR3 here is CASRDREVVNEQFF. The CDR3 region has the DNA TGTGCCAGCCGGGACAGGGAAGTGGTCAATGAGCAGTTCTTC.

J is TRBJ1-6 and V is TRBV2, with 7 bases identical to TRBD1. The V segment lost 11 bases and the J segment 10 bases; nucleotides outside the gene matches: 11. Looked up from germline, CDR1 is SNHLY and CDR2 is FYNNEI. This CDR3 is 13 amino acids long. CDR3 DNA sequence: TGTGCCTCTCTTCAGACAGGGACATCACCCCTCCACTTT. This sequence encodes CASLQTGTSPLHF.

J is TRBJ2-7 and V is TRBV12-5, with a weak D call TRBD1 (6 bases). Trimming removed 5 bases from V and 4 bases from J, with 9 bases in between. The CDR3 runs 12 residues. The germline V gene has CDR1 LGHNT and CDR2 FRNRAP. The CDR3 reads CASGPQGYEQYF. CDR3 nucleotide sequence: TGTGCTAGTGGTCCCCAGGGGTACGAGCAGTACTTC.

This clone was seen more than once but under ten times. This sequence joins TRBV28 and TRBJ2-3, with D tentatively TRBD1 (6 bases). The length of the CDR3 is 15 residues. Germline CDR1 reads MDHEN; CDR2 reads SYDVKM. V dropped 4 bases and J dropped 6 bases, with 17 bases sitting between them. The CDR3 protein is CASSSAGARADTQYF. The CDR3, as DNA: TGTGCCAGCAGTTCCGCAGGGGCTAGAGCCGATACGCAGTATTTT.

This sequence joins TRBV7-9 and TRBJ1-5; D perhaps matches TRBD1 (6 bases). Germline V gene data show CDR1 as SEHNR and CDR2 as FQNEAQ (reference sequence). V was pared by 2 bases and J by 7 bases, with 15 bases between. This CDR3 comprises 15 residues. The CDR3 DNA reads as TGTGCCAGCAGCTTAATAGGGGGGGCAGGGCAGCCCCAGCATTTT. Translated: CASSLIGGAGQPQHF.

The J gene is TRBJ2-7, the V gene TRBV6-2 or TRBV6-3; 14 bases agree with TRBD2. Per the germline V gene, CDR1 is MNHEY and CDR2 is SVGEGT. This CDR3 is built from 18 residues. The J segment lost 2 bases and the V segment lost 0 bases, leaving 6 bases of the junction unmatched. The CDR3 sequence: CASSYSTSGRADPYEQYF. CDR3 nucleotides: TGTGCCAGCAGTTACTCGACTAGCGGGAGGGCAGACCCCTACGAGCAGTACTTC.

J is TRBJ1-2 and V is TRBV5-4, with 7 bases lining up with TRBD1. CDR3 length equals 14 residues. V was pared by 4 bases and J by 2 bases, with 5 bases of the junction left unmatched. The germline V gene encodes CDR1 SGHNT and CDR2 YYREEE (reference sequence). The CDR3 protein is CASSAGTANYGYTF. The CDR3 nucleotides are TGTGCCAGCAGCGCCGGGACAGCCAACTATGGCTACACCTTC. The full variable domain, completed using reference TRBV5-4 and TRBJ1-2, is ETGVTQSPTHLIKTRGQQVTLRCSSQSGHNTVSWYQQALGQGPQFIFQYYREEENGRGNFPPRFSGLQFPNYSSELNVNALELDDSALYLCASSAGTANYGYTFGSGTRLTVV.

V usage is TRBV29-1 and J usage is TRBJ2-2; D may be TRBD1 (6 bases). This CDR3 comprises 13 residues. Germline CDR1 is SQVTM and CDR2 is ANQGSEA. The V end lost 5 bases, the J end lost 4 bases, and 11 bases lay between the germline ends. The CDR3 sequence: CSVRGIVTGELFF. The CDR3 DNA follows: TGCAGCGTTAGGGGGATCGTCACCGGGGAGCTGTTTTTT.

The CDR3 is CASSLRPPGQGSTEAFF. The CDR3 nucleotides are TGTGCCAGCAGTTTACGACCTCCCGGACAGGGGAGCACTGAAGCTTTCTTT. V and J are TRBV27 and TRBJ1-1; 9 nucleotides align to TRBD1. The germline V gene has CDR1 MNHEY and CDR2 SMNVEV (reference sequence). The trim removed 2 bases at V and 4 bases at J, leaving 11 bases unmatched. CDR3 length equals 17 residues.

The chain carries TRBV7-3 and TRBJ2-3, with 12 bases that match TRBD2. This CDR3 contains 16 residues. Per the germline V gene, CDR1 is SGHTA and CDR2 is FQGTGA. The J segment lost 6 bases and the V segment lost 5 bases, leaving 9 bases of the junction unmatched. The CDR3 DNA follows: TGTGCCAGCAGCCCCAGACTAGCGGGAGCGTCGGATACGCAGTATTTT. Its protein product is CASSPRLAGASDTQYF.

The gene calls are TRBV13 and TRBJ2-7, with D possibly being TRBD1 (6 bases). V was trimmed by 6 bases and J by 6 bases, leaving 15 bases between them. From germline, CDR1 is PRHDT and CDR2 FYEKMQ (reference sequence). This CDR3 region has 13 residues. The CDR3, as DNA: TGTGCCAGCAGTCTAGAAGACAGGTTCGAGCAGTACTTC. This translates into CASSLEDRFEQYF.